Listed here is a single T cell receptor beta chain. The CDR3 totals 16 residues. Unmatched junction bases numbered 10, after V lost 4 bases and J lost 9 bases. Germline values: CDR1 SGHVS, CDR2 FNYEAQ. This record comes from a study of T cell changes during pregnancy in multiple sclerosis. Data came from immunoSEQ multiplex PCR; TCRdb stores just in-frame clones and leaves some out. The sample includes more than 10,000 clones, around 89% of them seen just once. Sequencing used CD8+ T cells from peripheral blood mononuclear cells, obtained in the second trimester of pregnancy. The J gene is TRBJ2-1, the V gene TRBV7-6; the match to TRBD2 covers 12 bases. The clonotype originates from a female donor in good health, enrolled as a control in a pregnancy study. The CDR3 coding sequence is TGTGCCAGCAGCTCCGTGCTGACTAGCGGGAGCTCTGAGCAGTTCTTC. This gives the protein CASSSVLTSGSSEQFF.